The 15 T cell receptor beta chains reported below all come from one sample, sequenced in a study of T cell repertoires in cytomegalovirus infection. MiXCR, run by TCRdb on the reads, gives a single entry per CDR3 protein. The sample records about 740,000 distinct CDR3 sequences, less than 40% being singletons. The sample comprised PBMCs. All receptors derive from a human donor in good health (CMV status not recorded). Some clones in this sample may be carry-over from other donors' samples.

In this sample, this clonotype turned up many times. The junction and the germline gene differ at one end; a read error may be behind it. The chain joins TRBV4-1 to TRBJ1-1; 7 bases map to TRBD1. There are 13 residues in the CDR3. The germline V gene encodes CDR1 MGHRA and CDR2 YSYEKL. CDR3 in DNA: TGTGCCAGCAGCTTACAGGGGCGGACTGAAGCTTTCTTT. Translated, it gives CASSLQGRTEAFF.

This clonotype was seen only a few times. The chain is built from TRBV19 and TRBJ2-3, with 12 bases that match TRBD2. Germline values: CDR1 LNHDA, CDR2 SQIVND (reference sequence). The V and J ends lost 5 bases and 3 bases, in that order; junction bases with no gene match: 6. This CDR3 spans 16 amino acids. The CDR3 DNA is TGTGCCAGTAGTCAACCGGGACTAGCGGGTACAGATACGCAGTATTTT. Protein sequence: CASSQPGLAGTDTQYF.

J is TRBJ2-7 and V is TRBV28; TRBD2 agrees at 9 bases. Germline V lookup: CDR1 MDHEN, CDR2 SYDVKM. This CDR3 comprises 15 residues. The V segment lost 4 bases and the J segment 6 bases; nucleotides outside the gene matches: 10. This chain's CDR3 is CASSSLAGRVSEQYF. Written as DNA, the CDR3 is TGTGCCAGCAGTTCGCTAGCGGGAAGAGTTAGCGAGCAGTACTTC.

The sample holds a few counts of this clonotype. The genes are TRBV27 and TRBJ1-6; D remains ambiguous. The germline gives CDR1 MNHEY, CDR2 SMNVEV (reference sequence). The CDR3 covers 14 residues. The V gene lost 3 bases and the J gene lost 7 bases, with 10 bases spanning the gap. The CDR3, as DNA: TGTGCCAGCAGTTTCACCGGGTTGAATTCACCCCTCCACTTT. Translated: CASSFTGLNSPLHF.

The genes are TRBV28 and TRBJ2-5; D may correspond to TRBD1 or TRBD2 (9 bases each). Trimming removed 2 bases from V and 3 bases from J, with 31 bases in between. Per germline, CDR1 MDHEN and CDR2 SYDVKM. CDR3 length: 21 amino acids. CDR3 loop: CASSLPSRRTGVAGAEETQYF. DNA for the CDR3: TGTGCCAGCAGTTTACCCAGTAGAAGGACAGGGGTAGCGGGGGCCGAAGAGACCCAGTACTTC.

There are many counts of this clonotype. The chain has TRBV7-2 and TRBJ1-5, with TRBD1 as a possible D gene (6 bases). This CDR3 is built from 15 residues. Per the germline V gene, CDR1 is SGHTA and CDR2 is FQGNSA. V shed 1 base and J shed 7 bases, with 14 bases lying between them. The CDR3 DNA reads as TGTGCCAGCAGCTTAGTTCTCGGGGGCGACCAGCCCCAGCATTTT. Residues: CASSLVLGGDQPQHF.

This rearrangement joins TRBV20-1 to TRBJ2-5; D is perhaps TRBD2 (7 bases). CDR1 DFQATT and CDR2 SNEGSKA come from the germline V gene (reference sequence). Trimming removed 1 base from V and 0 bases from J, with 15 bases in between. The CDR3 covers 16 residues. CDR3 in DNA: TGCAGTGCTAGAGCGCTCAGGGGAGGGTACCAAGAGACCCAGTACTTC. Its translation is CSARALRGGYQETQYF.

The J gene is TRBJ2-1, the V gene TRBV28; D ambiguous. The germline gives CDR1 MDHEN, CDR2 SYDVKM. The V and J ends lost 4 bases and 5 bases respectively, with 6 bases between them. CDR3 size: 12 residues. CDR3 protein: CASSSPHNEQFF. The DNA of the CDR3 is TGTGCCAGCAGTTCGCCACACAATGAGCAGTTCTTC.

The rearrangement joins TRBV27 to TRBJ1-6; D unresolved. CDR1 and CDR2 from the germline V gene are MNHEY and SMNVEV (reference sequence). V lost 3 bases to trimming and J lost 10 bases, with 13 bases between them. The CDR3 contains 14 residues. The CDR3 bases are TGTGCCAGCAGTTTGGGAGGGATGAGGTCACCCCTCCACTTT. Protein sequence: CASSLGGMRSPLHF.

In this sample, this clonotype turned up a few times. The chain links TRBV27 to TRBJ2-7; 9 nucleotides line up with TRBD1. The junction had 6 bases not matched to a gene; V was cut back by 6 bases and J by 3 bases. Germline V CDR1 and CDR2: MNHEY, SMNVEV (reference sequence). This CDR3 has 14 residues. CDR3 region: CASRPTGGYYEQYF. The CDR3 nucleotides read TGTGCCAGCAGGCCTACAGGGGGCTACTACGAGCAGTACTTC.

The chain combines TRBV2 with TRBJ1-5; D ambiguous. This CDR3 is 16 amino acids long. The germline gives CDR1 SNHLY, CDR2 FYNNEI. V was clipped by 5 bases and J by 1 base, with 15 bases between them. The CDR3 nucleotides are TGTGCCAGCAGTTTAAGAGGCGCCGAGAGCAATCAGCCCCAGCATTTT. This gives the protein CASSLRGAESNQPQHF.

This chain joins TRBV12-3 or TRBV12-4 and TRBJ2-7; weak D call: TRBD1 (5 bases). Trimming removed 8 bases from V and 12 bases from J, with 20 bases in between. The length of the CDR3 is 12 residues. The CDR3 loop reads CASESEQAILYF. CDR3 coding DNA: TGTGCCAGCGAATCTGAACAGGCGATCCTGTACTTC.

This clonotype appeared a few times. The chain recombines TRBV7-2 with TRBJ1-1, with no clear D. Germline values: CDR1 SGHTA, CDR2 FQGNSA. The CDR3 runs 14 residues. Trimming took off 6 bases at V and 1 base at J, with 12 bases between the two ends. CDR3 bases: TGTGCCAGCAGACTGGGAATTTGGAACACTGAAGCTTTCTTT. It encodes CASRLGIWNTEAFF.

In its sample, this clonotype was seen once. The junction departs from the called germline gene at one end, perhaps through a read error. CDR3 nucleotides: TGTTCCAGCGTCAGCTCTGGGGCCAACTTCCTGACTTTC. Amino acids: CSSVSSGANFLTF. The chain links TRBV28 to TRBJ2-6; D might be TRBD1 (5 bases). The CDR3 contains 13 residues. The germline gives CDR1 MDHEN, CDR2 SYDVKM.

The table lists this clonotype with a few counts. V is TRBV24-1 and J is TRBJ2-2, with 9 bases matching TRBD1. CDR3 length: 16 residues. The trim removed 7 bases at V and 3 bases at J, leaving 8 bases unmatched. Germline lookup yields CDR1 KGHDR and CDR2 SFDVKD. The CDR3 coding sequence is TGTGCCACCAGCCACTCCGGGACAGGGCACACCGGGGAGCTGTTTTTT. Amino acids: CATSHSGTGHTGELFF.